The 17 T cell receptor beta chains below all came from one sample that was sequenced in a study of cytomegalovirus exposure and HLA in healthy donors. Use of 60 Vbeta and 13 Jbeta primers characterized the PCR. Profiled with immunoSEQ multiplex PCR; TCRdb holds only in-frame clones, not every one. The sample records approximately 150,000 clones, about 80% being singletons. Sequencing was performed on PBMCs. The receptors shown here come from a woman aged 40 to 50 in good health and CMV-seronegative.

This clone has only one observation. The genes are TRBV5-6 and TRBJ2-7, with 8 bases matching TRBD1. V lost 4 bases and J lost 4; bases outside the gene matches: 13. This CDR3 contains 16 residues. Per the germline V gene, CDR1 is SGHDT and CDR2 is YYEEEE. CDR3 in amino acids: CASSLGTGGLLYEQYF. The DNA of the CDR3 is TGTGCCAGCAGCCTTGGGACAGGCGGTTTATTGTACGAGCAGTACTTC.

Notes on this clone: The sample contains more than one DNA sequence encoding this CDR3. The CDR3 sequence is CASSPGQNYGYTF. The CDR3 region has the DNA TGTGCCAGCAGCCCCGGACAGAACTATGGCTACACCTTC. The gene calls are TRBV5-6 and TRBJ1-2, with D perhaps matching TRBD1 (6 bases). V was trimmed by 4 bases and J by 2 bases, leaving 9 bases between them. Looked up from germline, CDR1 is SGHDT and CDR2 is YYEEEE. The CDR3 totals 13 residues.

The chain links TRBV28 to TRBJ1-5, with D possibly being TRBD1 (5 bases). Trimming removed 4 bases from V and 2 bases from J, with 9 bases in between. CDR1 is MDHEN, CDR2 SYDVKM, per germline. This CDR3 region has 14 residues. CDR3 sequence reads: CASSYQGGNQPQHF. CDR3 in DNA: TGTGCCAGCAGTTACCAGGGTGGCAATCAGCCCCAGCATTTT. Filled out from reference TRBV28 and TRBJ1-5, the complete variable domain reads DVKVTQSSRYLVKRTGEKVFLECVQDMDHENMFWYRQDPGLGLRLIYFSYDVKMKEKGDIPEGYSVSREKKERFSLILESASTNQTSMYLCASSYQGGNQPQHFGDGTRLSIL.

CDR3 DNA: TGTGCCAGCAGTCAGGAGGCGGCAGATACGCAGTATTTT. Translation: CASSQEAADTQYF. The V call is TRBV6-4, the J call TRBJ2-3, with D possibly being TRBD2 (5 bases). Between the trimmed V and J ends, which lost 5 bases and 4 bases, there was a span of 10 bases. The CDR3 consists of 13 residues. Germline V gene sequence: CDR1 MRHNA, CDR2 SNTAGT.

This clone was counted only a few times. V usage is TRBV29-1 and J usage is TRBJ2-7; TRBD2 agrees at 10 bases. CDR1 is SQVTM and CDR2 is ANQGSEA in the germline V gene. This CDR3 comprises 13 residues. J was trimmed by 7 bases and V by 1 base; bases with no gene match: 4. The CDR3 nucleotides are TGCAGCGTTGAAGCTAGCGGGAGCGGTGAGCAGTACTTC. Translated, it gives CSVEASGSGEQYF.

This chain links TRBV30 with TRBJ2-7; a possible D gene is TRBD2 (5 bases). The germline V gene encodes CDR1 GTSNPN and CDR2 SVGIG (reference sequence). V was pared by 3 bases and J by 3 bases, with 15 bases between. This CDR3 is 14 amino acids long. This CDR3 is CAWSPSNKGYEQYF. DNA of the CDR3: TGTGCCTGGAGCCCTAGCAACAAGGGCTACGAGCAGTACTTC.

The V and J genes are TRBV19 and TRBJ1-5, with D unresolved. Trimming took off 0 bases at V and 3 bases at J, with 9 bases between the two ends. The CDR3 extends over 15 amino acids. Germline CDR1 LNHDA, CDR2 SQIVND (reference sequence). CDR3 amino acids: CASSIDGSLNQPQHF. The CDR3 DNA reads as TGTGCCAGTAGTATAGATGGGAGCCTCAATCAGCCCCAGCATTTT.

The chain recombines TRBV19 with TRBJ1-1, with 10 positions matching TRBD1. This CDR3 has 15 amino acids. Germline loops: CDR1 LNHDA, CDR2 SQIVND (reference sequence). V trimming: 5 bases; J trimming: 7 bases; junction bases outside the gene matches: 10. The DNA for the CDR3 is TGTGCCAGTAGTCCCCGAGAGGACAGGGGGATTGAAGCTTTCTTT. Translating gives CASSPREDRGIEAFF. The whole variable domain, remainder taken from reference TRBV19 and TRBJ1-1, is DGGITQSPKYLFRKEGQNVTLSCEQNLNHDAMYWYRQDPGQGLRLIYYSQIVNDFQKGDIAEGYSVSREKKESFPLTVTSAQKNPTAFYLCASSPREDRGIEAFFGQGTRLTVV.

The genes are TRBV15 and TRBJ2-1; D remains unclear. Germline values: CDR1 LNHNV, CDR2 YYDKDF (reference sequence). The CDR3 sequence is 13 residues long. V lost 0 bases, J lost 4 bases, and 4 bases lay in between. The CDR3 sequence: CATSRDRYNEQFF. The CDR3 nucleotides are TGTGCCACCAGCAGAGATCGGTACAATGAGCAGTTCTTC.

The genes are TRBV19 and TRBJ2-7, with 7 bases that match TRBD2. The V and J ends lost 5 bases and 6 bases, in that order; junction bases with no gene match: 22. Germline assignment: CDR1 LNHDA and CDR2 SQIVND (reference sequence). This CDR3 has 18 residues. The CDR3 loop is CASSPKGRREGRFGEQYF. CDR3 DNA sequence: TGTGCCAGTAGTCCAAAGGGGCGGAGGGAGGGCCGATTCGGCGAGCAGTACTTC.

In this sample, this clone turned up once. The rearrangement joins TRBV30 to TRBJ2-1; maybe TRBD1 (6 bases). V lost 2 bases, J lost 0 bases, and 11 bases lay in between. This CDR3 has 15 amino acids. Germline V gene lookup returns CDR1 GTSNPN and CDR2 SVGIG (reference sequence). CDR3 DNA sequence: TGTGCCTGGAGTACGACAGGCCTCTCCTACAATGAGCAGTTCTTC. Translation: CAWSTTGLSYNEQFF.

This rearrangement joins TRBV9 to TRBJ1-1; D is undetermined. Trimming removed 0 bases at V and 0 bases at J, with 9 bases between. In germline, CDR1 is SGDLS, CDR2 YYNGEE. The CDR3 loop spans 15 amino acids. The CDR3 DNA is TGTGCCAGCAGCGTAGGGGCAGCCATGAACACTGAAGCTTTCTTT. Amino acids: CASSVGAAMNTEAFF.

CDR3 residues: CASSLGAGGNEQYF. The CDR3 region has the DNA TGTGCCAGCAGCTTGGGGGCGGGGGGGAACGAGCAGTACTTC. The chain is built from TRBV7-9 and TRBJ2-7, with 9 bases identical to TRBD2. CDR1 and CDR2 (germline): SEHNR, FQNEAQ (reference sequence). The V gene end was trimmed by 3 bases and the J gene end by 5 bases; junction bases not matched to a gene: 5. CDR3 length: 14 amino acids.

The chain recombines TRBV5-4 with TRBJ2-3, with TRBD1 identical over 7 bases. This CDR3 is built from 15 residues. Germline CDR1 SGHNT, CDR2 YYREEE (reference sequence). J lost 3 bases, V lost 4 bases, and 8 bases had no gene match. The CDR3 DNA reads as TGTGCCAGCAGCAATGCACAGGGGTGGACAGATACGCAGTATTTT. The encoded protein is CASSNAQGWTDTQYF.

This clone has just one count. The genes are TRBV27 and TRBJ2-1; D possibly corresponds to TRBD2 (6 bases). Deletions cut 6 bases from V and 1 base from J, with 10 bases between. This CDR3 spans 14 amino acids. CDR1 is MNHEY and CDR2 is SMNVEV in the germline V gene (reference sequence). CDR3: CASSPAGSYNEQFF. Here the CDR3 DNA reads TGTGCCAGCAGCCCGGCGGGGTCCTACAATGAGCAGTTCTTC.

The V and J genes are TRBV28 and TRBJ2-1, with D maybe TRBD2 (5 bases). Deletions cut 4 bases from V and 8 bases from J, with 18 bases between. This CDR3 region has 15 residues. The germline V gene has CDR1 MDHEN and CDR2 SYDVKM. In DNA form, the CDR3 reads TGTGCCAGCAGTTGGTCTAGCCAAGGTCCCCATGAGCAGTTCTTC. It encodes CASSWSSQGPHEQFF.

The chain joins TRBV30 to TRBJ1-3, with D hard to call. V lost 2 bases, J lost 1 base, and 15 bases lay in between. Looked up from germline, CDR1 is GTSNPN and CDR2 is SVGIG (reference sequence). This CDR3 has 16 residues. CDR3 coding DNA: TGTGCCTGGAGTCTTTCCCTCCGCGGGTCTGGAAACACCATATATTTT. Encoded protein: CAWSLSLRGSGNTIYF.